The rows below give T cell receptor beta chains drawn from one sample of a study of T cell responses to AZD1222 COVID-19 vaccine. The data were produced by immunoSEQ multiplex PCR, yet TCRdb's version contains in-frame clones alone and is incomplete. The table records some 140,000 clones, around 90% of them present only once. The sample in question was peripheral blood, obtained on day 0 of AZD1222 vaccination. The receptors stem from an adult in good health. Both conserved end residues are part of each CDR3. Each record gives: CDR3 length, J gene, D gene, clone size, V gene, CDR3 DNA, CDR3 protein. D genes are given only for firm matches. Clone sizes are given selectively: once, few, many, or a class where the clone is expanded.

length: 14; J: TRBJ1-2; D: .; size: .; V: TRBV27; DNA: TGTGCCAGCAGTTTCCGAGGGGCGGGCTATGGCTACACCTTC; CDR3: CASSFRGAGYGYTF
length: 12; J: TRBJ1-5; D: .; size: .; V: TRBV12-3/TRBV12-4; DNA: TGTGCCAGCAAAGGGGATTATCAGCCCCAGCATTTT; CDR3: CASKGDYQPQHF
length: 15; J: TRBJ2-1; D: .; size: few; V: TRBV19; DNA: TGTGCCAGTAGGACTCGGCGGGCTTCCTACAATGAGCAGTTCTTC; CDR3: CASRTRRASYNEQFF
length: 14; J: TRBJ1-2; D: .; size: .; V: TRBV6-2/TRBV6-3; DNA: TGTGCCAGCAGTTACTCAACAGGGAACTATGGCTACACCTTC; CDR3: CASSYSTGNYGYTF
length: 13; J: TRBJ1-2; D: .; size: .; V: TRBV4-1; DNA: TGCGCCAGCAGCCCCCCAGGGGAATATGGCTACACCTTC; CDR3: CASSPPGEYGYTF
length: 15; J: TRBJ1-2; D: TRBD1; size: .; V: TRBV5-1; DNA: TGCGCCAGCAGCCTGGACAGGGGTGACAACTATGGCTACACCTTC; CDR3: CASSLDRGDNYGYTF
length: 17; J: TRBJ2-3; D: .; size: .; V: TRBV4-1; DNA: TGCGCCAGCAGCCAAGATCCATTCCGGGGGCGATCAGATACGCAGTATTTT; CDR3: CASSQDPFRGRSDTQYF
length: 13; J: TRBJ1-5; D: .; size: .; V: TRBV29-1; DNA: TGCAGCGTTGTGTGGGCCGGCGGCGGGGCCCAGCATTTT; CDR3: CSVVWAGGGAQHF
length: 14; J: TRBJ1-2; D: .; size: .; V: TRBV7-9; DNA: TGTGCCAGCAGCTTAGTTCCGGTCAACTATGGCTACACCTTC; CDR3: CASSLVPVNYGYTF
length: 14; J: TRBJ2-1; D: TRBD1; size: .; V: TRBV20-1; DNA: TGCAGTGCTAATGAGGGACAGGGGGCTTCGGAGCAGTTCTTC; CDR3: CSANEGQGASEQFF
length: 12; J: TRBJ1-5; D: .; size: .; V: TRBV29-1; DNA: TGCAGCGTTGTAACCCTTGATGGGCCCCAGCATTTT; CDR3: CSVVTLDGPQHF
length: 16; J: TRBJ2-7; D: TRBD1; size: .; V: TRBV5-4; DNA: TGTGCCAGCAGCTTGGCCGACAGGGGGCAGAAGGGCGAGCAGTACTTC; CDR3: CASSLADRGQKGEQYF
length: 14; J: TRBJ2-2; D: .; size: .; V: TRBV19; DNA: TGTGCCAGTAGTATAGGGTCAGGCTCCGGGGAGCTGTTTTTT; CDR3: CASSIGSGSGELFF
length: 11; J: TRBJ1-2; D: .; size: .; V: TRBV10-3; DNA: TGTGCCATCAGTGGGGGGGAGGGCTACACCTTC; CDR3: CAISGGEGYTF
length: 14; J: TRBJ1-2; D: .; size: .; V: TRBV2; DNA: TGTGCCACCCAAAACGGGGGTTTGAACTATGGCTACACCTTC; CDR3: CATQNGGLNYGYTF
length: 14; J: TRBJ2-3; D: TRBD1; size: .; V: TRBV25-1; DNA: TGTGCCAGCAGTGCAGGACAGGGTGTAGATACGCAGTATTTT; CDR3: CASSAGQGVDTQYF
length: 14; J: TRBJ2-7; D: .; size: .; V: TRBV7-9; DNA: TGTGCCAGCAGCTTAGGGACACCCAACTACGAGCAGTACTTC; CDR3: CASSLGTPNYEQYF
length: 17; J: TRBJ1-1; D: .; size: .; V: TRBV19; DNA: TGTGCCAGTATATCGGGGACGGGGCTAGCCCGGAACACTGAAGCTTTCTTT; CDR3: CASISGTGLARNTEAFF
length: 14; J: TRBJ2-2; D: TRBD2; size: .; V: TRBV10-3; DNA: TGTGCCATCGGAGGCGGGAGAGACACCGGGGAGCTGTTTTTT; CDR3: CAIGGGRDTGELFF
length: 14; J: TRBJ2-7; D: .; size: .; V: TRBV13; DNA: TGTGCCAGCACCCCGGTGTCTAACACCTACGAGCAGTACTTC; CDR3: CASTPVSNTYEQYF
length: 14; J: TRBJ1-2; D: TRBD1; size: .; V: TRBV6-1; DNA: TGTGCCAGCAGTGAACAGGGACAGGTCGATGGCTACACCTTC; CDR3: CASSEQGQVDGYTF
length: 17; J: TRBJ1-2; D: .; size: .; V: TRBV6-2/TRBV6-3; DNA: TGTGCCAGCAGTCACCCCGCGGACAGCCTAGCTAACTATGGCTACACCTTC; CDR3: CASSHPADSLANYGYTF
length: 17; J: TRBJ1-1; D: .; size: .; V: TRBV28; DNA: TGTGCCAGCAGCCCTTTTCCGAGTCAGGGAGCAGAGACTGAAGCTTTCTTT; CDR3: CASSPFPSQGAETEAFF
length: 15; J: TRBJ2-1; D: .; size: once; V: TRBV4-2; DNA: TGTGCCAGCAGCCCAACGGGTGATTCCTACAATGAGCAGTTCTTC; CDR3: CASSPTGDSYNEQFF
length: 15; J: TRBJ1-6; D: .; size: .; V: TRBV11-3; DNA: TGTGCCAGCAGCTCGGCGCACACCTTGGGGTCACCCCTCCACTTT; CDR3: CASSSAHTLGSPLHF
length: 12; J: TRBJ2-4; D: .; size: .; V: TRBV12-3/TRBV12-4; DNA: TGTGCCAGCAGTTCGGCCAAAAACATTCAGTACTTC; CDR3: CASSSAKNIQYF
length: 17; J: TRBJ1-3; D: .; size: .; V: TRBV4-1; DNA: TGCGCCAGCAGCCAGACTAGTAGACAGGTCTCTGGAAACACCATATATTTT; CDR3: CASSQTSRQVSGNTIYF
length: 16; J: TRBJ2-3; D: TRBD2; size: .; V: TRBV25-1; DNA: TGTGCCAGCAGTGTTACTAGCGGAGCCTTCACAGATACGCAGTATTTT; CDR3: CASSVTSGAFTDTQYF
length: 13; J: TRBJ1-2; D: .; size: .; V: TRBV30; DNA: TGTGCCTGGAGTGTCCTGCAGGGGAATGGCTACACCTTC; CDR3: CAWSVLQGNGYTF
length: 15; J: TRBJ2-5; D: .; size: .; V: TRBV30; DNA: TGTGCCTGGAGTGAGGGGCAGCCTCTTCAAGAGACCCAGTACTTC; CDR3: CAWSEGQPLQETQYF
length: 19; J: TRBJ2-1; D: TRBD2; size: .; V: TRBV27; DNA: TGTGCCAGCAGTCGACCCTCCCCGGGCCTAGGGACTATGCGCAATGAGCAGTTCTTC; CDR3: CASSRPSPGLGTMRNEQFF
length: 16; J: TRBJ2-7; D: TRBD1; size: .; V: TRBV2; DNA: TGTGCCAGCTCCCTCCGGGACAGGATCATCTCCTACGAGCAGTACTTC; CDR3: CASSLRDRIISYEQYF
length: 13; J: TRBJ2-7; D: TRBD2; size: .; V: TRBV18; DNA: TGTGCCAGCTCACTGGGGGGGTCCTACGAGCAGTACTTC; CDR3: CASSLGGSYEQYF
length: 16; J: TRBJ1-4; D: .; size: .; V: TRBV19; DNA: TGTGCCAGTAGTATGAGGAGTCGGCAAACTAATGAAAAACTGTTTTTT; CDR3: CASSMRSRQTNEKLFF
length: 11; J: TRBJ2-5; D: .; size: .; V: TRBV19; DNA: TGTGCCAGTATGAGTCAGGAGACCCAGTACTTC; CDR3: CASMSQETQYF
length: 11; J: TRBJ2-1; D: TRBD2; size: .; V: TRBV29-1; DNA: TGCAGCGTCGGACTAGCGGTTGAGCAGTTCTTC; CDR3: CSVGLAVEQFF
length: 17; J: TRBJ1-3; D: .; size: .; V: TRBV18; DNA: TGTGCCAGCTCACCACCCCCCAAAGGGGGAGGTGGAAACACCATATATTTT; CDR3: CASSPPPKGGGGNTIYF
length: 11; J: TRBJ1-1; D: .; size: .; V: TRBV14; DNA: TGTGCCAGCAGTGGGGGGTTTGTAGCTTTCTTT; CDR3: CASSGGFVAFF
length: 11; J: TRBJ2-1; D: .; size: .; V: TRBV5-1; DNA: TGCGCCAGCAGCTTGTTTGGACAGCAGTTCTTC; CDR3: CASSLFGQQFF
length: 13; J: TRBJ2-3; D: .; size: .; V: TRBV27; DNA: TGTGCCAGCAGTCGGGGGAGCACAGATACGCAGTATTTT; CDR3: CASSRGSTDTQYF
length: 13; J: TRBJ1-2; D: .; size: once; V: TRBV7-9; DNA: TGTGCCAGCAGCTTAACGTCAGGCTATGGCTACACCTTC; CDR3: CASSLTSGYGYTF
length: 14; J: TRBJ2-4; D: TRBD2; size: .; V: TRBV11-3; DNA: TGTGCCAGCAGTCCCAACTCTAGCGGGAGGGCCCAGTACTTC; CDR3: CASSPNSSGRAQYF
length: 15; J: TRBJ1-2; D: TRBD1; size: .; V: TRBV6-1; DNA: TGTGCCAGCAGTGAACGACAGGGTGAGAGCTATGGCTACACCTTC; CDR3: CASSERQGESYGYTF
length: 17; J: TRBJ1-2; D: .; size: .; V: TRBV5-1; DNA: TGCGCCAGCAGCTTGGCCGGGACGGGGGCTATTTGGTATGGCTACACCTTC; CDR3: CASSLAGTGAIWYGYTF
length: 16; J: TRBJ2-7; D: TRBD1; size: .; V: TRBV19; DNA: TGTGCCAGTAGATCGGGACGTACCGGGACAGGCAGCGAGCAGTACTTC; CDR3: CASRSGRTGTGSEQYF
length: 18; J: TRBJ2-6; D: .; size: .; V: TRBV5-4; DNA: TGTGCCAGCAGCTTGGTGGGTAGGGGAGGTGGTGGGGCCAACGTCCTGACTTTC; CDR3: CASSLVGRGGGGANVLTF
length: 14; J: TRBJ2-7; D: .; size: .; V: TRBV15; DNA: TGTGCCACCAGCGCCGGGACACCAAACTACGAGCAGTACTTC; CDR3: CATSAGTPNYEQYF
length: 15; J: TRBJ1-2; D: TRBD1; size: .; V: TRBV30; DNA: TGTGCCTGGTCCCTCCGGGGACAGGCGTTGAGTGGCTACACCTTC; CDR3: CAWSLRGQALSGYTF